The next 19 T cell receptor beta chains were all read from a single sample in a study of blood T cell repertoires in COVID-19. Generated by immunoSEQ multiplex PCR, the TCRdb table keeps only in-frame clones and is missing some. Among 200,000 to 250,000 clones listed, roughly 80% were seen once. The source material was peripheral blood. The receptors shown here come from a man older than 75 with acute or convalescent COVID-19.

The rearrangement joins TRBV18 to TRBJ1-4, with 7 bases matching TRBD1. This CDR3 spans 14 amino acids. CDR1 KGHSH and CDR2 LQKENI come from the germline V gene. The V gene end was trimmed by 3 bases and the J gene end by 5 bases; junction bases not matched to a gene: 3. This chain's CDR3 is CASSPQGGNEKLFF. CDR3 bases: TGTGCCAGCTCACCCCAGGGGGGAAATGAAAAACTGTTTTTT.

The chain carries TRBV3-1 (or the pseudogene TRBV3-2) and TRBJ2-3; D is unclear. The CDR3 is made up of 12 amino acids. Trimming stripped 2 bases from V and 6 bases from J, with 6 bases between. The germline gives CDR1 LGHDT, CDR2 YNNKEL (reference sequence). The CDR3 coding sequence is TGTGCCAGCAGCCAAATGCGGGATACGCAGTATTTT. Its translation is CASSQMRDTQYF.

This clone turned up a few times. This chain connects TRBV19 to TRBJ1-2, with 10 nucleotides matching TRBD1. V was clipped by 5 bases and J by 3 bases; unmatched bases: 3. The CDR3 sequence is 14 residues long. Germline CDR1 and CDR2: LNHDA and SQIVND (reference sequence). CDR3 in DNA: TGTGCCAGTAGTCTTGGGACAGGGGACTATGGCTACACCTTC. This gives the protein CASSLGTGDYGYTF.

The chain couples TRBV24-1 to TRBJ1-2; TRBD1 might be the D (5 bases). From germline, CDR1 is KGHDR and CDR2 SFDVKD. V lost 3 bases to trimming and J lost 7 bases, with 8 bases between them. This CDR3 has 12 amino acids. The CDR3, as DNA: TGTGCCACCAGTGATAACAGGTCTGGCTACACCTTC. It codes for CATSDNRSGYTF.

V usage is TRBV28 and J usage is TRBJ1-2; no firm D call. Germline-derived CDR1 and CDR2 are MDHEN and SYDVKM. There are 13 residues in the CDR3. The V gene lost 2 bases and the J gene lost 7 bases, with 11 bases spanning the gap. The CDR3 region is CASSLGLLGGYTF. As DNA, the CDR3 is TGTGCCAGCAGTTTAGGGCTCCTCGGTGGCTACACCTTC.

This rearrangement joins TRBV18 to TRBJ2-7, with 7 positions matching TRBD1. Germline V gene lookup returns CDR1 KGHSH and CDR2 LQKENI. CDR3 size: 15 residues. J was trimmed by 1 base and V by 3 bases; bases with no gene match: 6. In DNA, the CDR3 is TGTGCCAGCTCACCTCCGGGACAGTATTCCTACGAGCAGTACTTC. Protein sequence: CASSPPGQYSYEQYF.

In this sample, this clone turned up once. The J gene is TRBJ2-1, the V gene TRBV24-1; 11 nucleotides line up with TRBD2. Germline CDR1 is KGHDR and CDR2 is SFDVKD. The CDR3 loop spans 17 amino acids. Losses at the gene ends were 4 bases for V and 3 bases for J; bases not matched to a gene: 7. The CDR3 protein is CATSDLAGLADYNEQFF. In DNA, the CDR3 is TGTGCCACCAGTGACCTTGCGGGACTAGCGGACTACAATGAGCAGTTCTTC.

This clone was seen only a few times. The rearrangement uses TRBV2 and TRBJ1-6; D not resolved. The V and J ends lost 3 bases and 3 bases respectively, with 9 bases between them. The germline V gene encodes CDR1 SNHLY and CDR2 FYNNEI. The CDR3 runs 15 residues. This CDR3 reads CASSETHSYNSPLHF. The CDR3 coding sequence is TGTGCCAGCAGTGAGACGCACAGCTATAATTCACCCCTCCACTTT.

The chain has TRBV10-3 and TRBJ2-1; the match to TRBD2 covers 16 bases. Germline V lookup: CDR1 ENHRY, CDR2 SYGVKD. This CDR3 has 18 residues. With 6 bases clipped from V and 0 bases from J, the junction kept 5 bases outside the gene matches. The DNA for the CDR3 is TGTGCCATCAGATCGGGACTAGCGGGAGGGAGCTCCTACAATGAGCAGTTCTTC. Translated, it gives CAIRSGLAGGSSYNEQFF.

This clone was seen just once. V usage is TRBV5-5 and J usage is TRBJ1-5; perhaps TRBD1 as D (5 bases). Trimming removed 4 bases at V and 2 bases at J, with 10 bases between. The CDR3 totals 14 residues. Germline assignment: CDR1 SGHKS and CDR2 YYEKEE (reference sequence). CDR3 DNA: TGTGCCAGCAGCCCAGGGTCGGGCAATCAGCCCCAGCATTTT. Its translation: CASSPGSGNQPQHF. Looking up the rest from reference TRBV5-5 and TRBJ1-5 gives the full variable domain: DAGVTQSPTHLIKTRGQQVTLRCSPISGHKSVSWYQQVLGQGPQFIFQYYEKEERGRGNFPDRFSARQFPNYSSELNVNALLLGDSALYLCASSPGSGNQPQHFGDGTRLSIL.

This clone has a handful of counts. The chain couples TRBV5-1 to TRBJ2-5; 7 bases map to TRBD1. V lost 4 bases and J lost 3; bases outside the gene matches: 6. Germline CDR1 reads SGHRS; CDR2 reads YFSETQ. The CDR3 has 14 amino acids. In DNA, the CDR3 is TGCGCCAGCAGCCGGGGACAGCGAGAAGAGACCCAGTACTTC. Translation: CASSRGQREETQYF.

The chain is built from TRBV15 and TRBJ1-3, with 9 bases that match TRBD1. CDR1 is LNHNV and CDR2 is YYDKDF in the germline V gene (reference sequence). Trimming removed 9 bases from V and 6 bases from J; junction bases left unmatched: 3. There are 12 residues in the CDR3. Here the CDR3 reads CATRTGENTIYF. CDR3 DNA: TGTGCCACTAGGACAGGGGAAAACACCATATATTTT.

The gene calls are TRBV15 and TRBJ2-2; D might be TRBD1 (5 bases). The V end was cut by 5 bases, the J end by 4 bases, with 17 bases between. This CDR3 is built from 16 residues. CDR1 LNHNV and CDR2 YYDKDF come from the germline V gene (reference sequence). CDR3 DNA sequence: TGTGCCACCAGCTCCCCCCAGGGATTAGGCACCGGGGAGCTGTTTTTT. This gives the protein CATSSPQGLGTGELFF.

The V gene is TRBV5-1, the J gene TRBJ2-2, with D perhaps TRBD1 (5 bases). The germline V gene encodes CDR1 SGHRS and CDR2 YFSETQ. This CDR3 comprises 15 residues. The V end lost 5 bases, the J end lost 7 bases, and 18 bases lay between the germline ends. The CDR3 DNA is TGCGCCAGCAGTCGAAGGGCCCTTGACAGCGGGGAGCTGTTTTTT. Encoded protein: CASSRRALDSGELFF.

The chain is built from TRBV5-8 and TRBJ2-3; D remains ambiguous. V gave up 5 bases and J gave up 5 bases, with 9 bases separating them. The CDR3 loop spans 12 amino acids. Germline CDR1 reads SGHTS; CDR2 reads YDEGEE. CDR3 protein: CASSLVVDTQYF. CDR3 bases: TGTGCCAGCAGTCTTGTCGTAGATACGCAGTATTTT.

The rearrangement uses TRBV19 and TRBJ2-1, with D maybe TRBD2 (6 bases). CDR1 and CDR2 from the germline V gene are LNHDA and SQIVND (reference sequence). The V and J ends lost 1 base and 7 bases respectively, with 11 bases between them. The CDR3 runs 14 residues. Here the CDR3 reads CASSIAGVPNEQFF. The CDR3 region has the DNA TGTGCCAGTAGTATAGCGGGAGTACCGAATGAGCAGTTCTTC.

V usage is TRBV6-1 and J usage is TRBJ2-7; a possible D gene is TRBD1 (6 bases). Germline assignment: CDR1 MNHNS and CDR2 SASEGT. Trimming removed 2 bases at V and 6 bases at J, with 14 bases between. The CDR3 spans 14 residues. The CDR3: CASSEMGAPPEQYF. The CDR3, as DNA: TGTGCCAGCAGTGAAATGGGGGCCCCCCCCGAGCAGTACTTC.

V usage is TRBV3-1 (or the pseudogene TRBV3-2) and J usage is TRBJ2-1, with 11 bases aligning to TRBD1. Germline CDR1 and CDR2: LGHDT and YNNKEL (reference sequence). V gave up 4 bases and J gave up 6 bases; unmatched junction bases: 5. CDR3 length: 15 amino acids. The CDR3 DNA reads TGTGCCAGCAGCCCCGGGACAGGGGGGTTCAATGAGCAGTTCTTC. It is translated as CASSPGTGGFNEQFF.

The chain couples TRBV27 to TRBJ1-2; D not certain. The CDR3 is made up of 14 amino acids. Germline CDR1 reads MNHEY; CDR2 reads SMNVEV (reference sequence). V lost 0 bases to trimming and J lost 4 bases, with 9 bases between them. CDR3 DNA sequence: TGTGCCAGCAGTTTATCGGCAGGAAGCTATGGCTACACCTTC. The encoded protein is CASSLSAGSYGYTF.